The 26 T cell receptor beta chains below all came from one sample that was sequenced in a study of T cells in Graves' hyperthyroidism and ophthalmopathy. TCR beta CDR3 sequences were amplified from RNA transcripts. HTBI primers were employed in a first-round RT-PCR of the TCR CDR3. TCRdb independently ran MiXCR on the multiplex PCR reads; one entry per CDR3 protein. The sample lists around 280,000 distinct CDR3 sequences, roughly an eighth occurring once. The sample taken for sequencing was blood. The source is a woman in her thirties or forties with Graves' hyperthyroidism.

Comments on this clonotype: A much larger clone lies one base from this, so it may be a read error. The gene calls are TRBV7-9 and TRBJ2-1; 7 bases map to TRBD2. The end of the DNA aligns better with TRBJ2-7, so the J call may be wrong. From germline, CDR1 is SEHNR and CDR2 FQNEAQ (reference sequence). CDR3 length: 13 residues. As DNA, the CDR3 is TGTGCCAGCAGCCGGGACTACAACAATGAGCAGTACTTC. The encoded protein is CASSRDYNNEQYF.

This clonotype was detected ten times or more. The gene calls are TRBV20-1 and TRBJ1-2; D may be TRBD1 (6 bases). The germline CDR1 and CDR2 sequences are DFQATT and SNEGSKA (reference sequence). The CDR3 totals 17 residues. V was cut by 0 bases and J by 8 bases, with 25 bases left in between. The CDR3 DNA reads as TGCAGTGCTAGAGATCGACGTCCTCTTTGGGGGGCTGGAGGCTACACCTTC. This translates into CSARDRRPLWGAGGYTF.

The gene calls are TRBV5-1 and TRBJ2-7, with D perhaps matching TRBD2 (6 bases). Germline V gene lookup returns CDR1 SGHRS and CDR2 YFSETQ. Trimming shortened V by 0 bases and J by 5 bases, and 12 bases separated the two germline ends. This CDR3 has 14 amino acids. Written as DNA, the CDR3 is TGCGCCAGCAGCTTGGTAGTGGGGGGAGACGAGCAGTACTTC. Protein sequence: CASSLVVGGDEQYF.

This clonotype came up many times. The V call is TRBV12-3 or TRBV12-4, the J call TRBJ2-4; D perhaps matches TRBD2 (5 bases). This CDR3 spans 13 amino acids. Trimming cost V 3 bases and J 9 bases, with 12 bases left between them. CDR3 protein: CASSLERLAIQYF. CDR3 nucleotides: TGTGCCAGCAGTTTGGAGAGGCTAGCCATTCAGTACTTC.

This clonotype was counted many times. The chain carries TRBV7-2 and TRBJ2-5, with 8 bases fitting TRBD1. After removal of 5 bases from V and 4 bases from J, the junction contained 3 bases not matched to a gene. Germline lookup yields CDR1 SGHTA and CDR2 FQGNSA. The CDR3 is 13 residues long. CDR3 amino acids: CASSRTGLETQYF. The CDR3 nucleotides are TGTGCCAGCAGCCGGACAGGGTTAGAGACCCAGTACTTC.

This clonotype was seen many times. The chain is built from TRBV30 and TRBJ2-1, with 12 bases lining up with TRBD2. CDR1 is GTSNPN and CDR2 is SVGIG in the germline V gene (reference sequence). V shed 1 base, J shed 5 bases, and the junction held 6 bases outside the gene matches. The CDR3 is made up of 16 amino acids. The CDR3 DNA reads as TGTGCCTGGAGTGAACCCCGGACTAGCGGGAACAATGAGCAGTTCTTC. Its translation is CAWSEPRTSGNNEQFF.

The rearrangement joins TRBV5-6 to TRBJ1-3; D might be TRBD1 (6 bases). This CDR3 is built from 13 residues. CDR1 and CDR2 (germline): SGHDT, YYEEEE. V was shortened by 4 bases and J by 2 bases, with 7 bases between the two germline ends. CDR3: CASSGGPGNTIYF. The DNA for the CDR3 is TGTGCCAGCAGCGGGGGGCCTGGAAACACCATATATTTT.

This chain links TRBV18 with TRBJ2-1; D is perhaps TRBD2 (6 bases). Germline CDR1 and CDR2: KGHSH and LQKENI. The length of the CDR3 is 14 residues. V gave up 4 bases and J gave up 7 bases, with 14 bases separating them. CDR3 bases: TGTGCCAGCTCACAGACTAGGGGTAGGAATGAGCAGTTCTTC. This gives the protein CASSQTRGRNEQFF. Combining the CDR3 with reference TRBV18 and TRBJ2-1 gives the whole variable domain NAGVMQNPRHLVRRRGQEARLRCSPMKGHSHVYWYRQLPEEGLKFMVYLQKENIIDESGMPKERFSAEFPKEGPSILRIQQVVRGDSAAYFCASSQTRGRNEQFFGPGTRLTVL.

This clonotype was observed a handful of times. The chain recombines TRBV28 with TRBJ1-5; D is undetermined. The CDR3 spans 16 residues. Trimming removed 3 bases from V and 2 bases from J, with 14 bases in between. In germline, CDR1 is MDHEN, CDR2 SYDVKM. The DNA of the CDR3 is TGTGCCAGCAGTTTGATAGGCCCTGGGGGCAATCAGCCCCAGCATTTT. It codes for CASSLIGPGGNQPQHF.

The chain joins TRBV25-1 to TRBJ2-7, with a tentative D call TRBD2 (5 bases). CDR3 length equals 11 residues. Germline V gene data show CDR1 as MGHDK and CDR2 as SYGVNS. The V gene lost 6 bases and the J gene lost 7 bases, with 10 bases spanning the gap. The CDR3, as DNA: TGTGCCAGCAGCGTATCGGGGGAGCAGTACTTC. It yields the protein CASSVSGEQYF.

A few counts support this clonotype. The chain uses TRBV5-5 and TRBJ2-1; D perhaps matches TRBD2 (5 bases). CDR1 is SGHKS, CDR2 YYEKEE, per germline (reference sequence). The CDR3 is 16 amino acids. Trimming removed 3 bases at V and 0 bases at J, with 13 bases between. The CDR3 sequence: CASSSGLESSYNEQFF. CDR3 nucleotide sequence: TGTGCCAGCAGCTCAGGACTGGAAAGCTCCTACAATGAGCAGTTCTTC.

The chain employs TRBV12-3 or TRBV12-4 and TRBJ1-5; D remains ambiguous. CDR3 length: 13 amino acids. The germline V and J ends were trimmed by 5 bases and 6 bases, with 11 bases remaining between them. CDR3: CASSPEGSQPQHF. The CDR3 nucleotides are TGTGCCAGCAGTCCGGAGGGATCTCAGCCCCAGCATTTT.

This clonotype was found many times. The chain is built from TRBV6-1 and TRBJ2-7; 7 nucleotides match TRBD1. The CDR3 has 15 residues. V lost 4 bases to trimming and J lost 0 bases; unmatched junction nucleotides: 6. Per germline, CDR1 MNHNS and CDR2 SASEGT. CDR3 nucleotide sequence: TGTGCCAGCAGTGTAAAATGGGACAGCTCCTACGAGCAGTACTTC. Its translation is CASSVKWDSSYEQYF.

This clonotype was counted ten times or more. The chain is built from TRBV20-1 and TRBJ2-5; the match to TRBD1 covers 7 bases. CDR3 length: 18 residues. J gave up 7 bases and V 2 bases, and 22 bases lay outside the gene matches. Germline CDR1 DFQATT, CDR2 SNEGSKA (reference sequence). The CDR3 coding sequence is TGCAGTGCTAGATGGGGGACCAAGGGACAGACCTATAGAGGGACCCAGTACTTC. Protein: CSARWGTKGQTYRGTQYF.

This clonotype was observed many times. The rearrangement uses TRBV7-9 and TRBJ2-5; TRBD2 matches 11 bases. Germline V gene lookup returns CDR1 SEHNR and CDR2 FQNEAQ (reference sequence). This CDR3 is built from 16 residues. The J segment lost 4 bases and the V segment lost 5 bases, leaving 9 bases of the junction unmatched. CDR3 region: CASSPTLAGEGETQYF. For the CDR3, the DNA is TGTGCCAGCAGCCCAACACTAGCGGGAGAGGGAGAGACCCAGTACTTC.

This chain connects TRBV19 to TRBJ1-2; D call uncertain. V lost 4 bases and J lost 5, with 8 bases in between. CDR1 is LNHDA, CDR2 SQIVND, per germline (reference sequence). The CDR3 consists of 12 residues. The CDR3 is CASSKGAYGYTF. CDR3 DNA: TGTGCCAGTAGTAAGGGAGCATATGGCTACACCTTC.

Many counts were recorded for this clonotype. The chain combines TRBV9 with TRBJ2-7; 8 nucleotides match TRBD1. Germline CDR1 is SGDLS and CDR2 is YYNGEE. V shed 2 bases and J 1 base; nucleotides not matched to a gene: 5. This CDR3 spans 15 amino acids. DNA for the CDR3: TGTGCCAGCAGCGTTGCCGGGACAGGTTCCTACGAGCAGTACTTC. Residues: CASSVAGTGSYEQYF.

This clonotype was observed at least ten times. In nucleotides, the CDR3 is TGTGCCAGCAGTTACAGTAGGGGGAGAAGCTATGGCTACACCTTC. Protein: CASSYSRGRSYGYTF. The chain employs TRBV6-6 and TRBJ1-2; tentative D call: TRBD1 (6 bases). The CDR3 is 15 amino acids. Germline V gene lookup returns CDR1 MNHNY and CDR2 SVGAGI (reference sequence). V lost 2 bases to trimming and J lost 4 bases, with 14 bases between them.

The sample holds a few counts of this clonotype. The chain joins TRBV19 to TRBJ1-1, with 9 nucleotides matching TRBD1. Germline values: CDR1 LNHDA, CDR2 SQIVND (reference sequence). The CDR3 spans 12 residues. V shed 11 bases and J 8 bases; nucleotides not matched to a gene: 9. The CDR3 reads CAARSDRGEAFF. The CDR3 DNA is TGTGCCGCTAGGTCGGACAGGGGAGAAGCTTTCTTT.

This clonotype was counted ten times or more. This CDR3 is CASTPRASYEQYF. The CDR3 DNA is TGTGCCAGCACCCCCCGGGCCTCCTACGAGCAGTACTTC. V and J are TRBV6-1 and TRBJ2-7; D not certain. The V end lost 7 bases, the J end lost 0 bases, and 10 bases lay between the germline ends. Germline CDR1 MNHNS, CDR2 SASEGT. The CDR3 is 13 amino acids.

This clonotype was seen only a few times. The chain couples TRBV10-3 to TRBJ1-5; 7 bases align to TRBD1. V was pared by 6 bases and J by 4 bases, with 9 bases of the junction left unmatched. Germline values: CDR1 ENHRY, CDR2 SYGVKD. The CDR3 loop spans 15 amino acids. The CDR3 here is CAISSGTEGNQPQHF. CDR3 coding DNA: TGTGCCATCAGCTCCGGGACAGAGGGTAATCAGCCCCAGCATTTT.

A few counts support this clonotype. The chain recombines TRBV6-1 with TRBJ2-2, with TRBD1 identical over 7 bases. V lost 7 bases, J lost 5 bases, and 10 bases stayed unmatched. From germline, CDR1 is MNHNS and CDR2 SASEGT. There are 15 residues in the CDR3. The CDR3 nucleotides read TGTGCCAGCAATACTAGACAGGGAGATACCGGGGAGCTGTTTTTT. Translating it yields CASNTRQGDTGELFF.

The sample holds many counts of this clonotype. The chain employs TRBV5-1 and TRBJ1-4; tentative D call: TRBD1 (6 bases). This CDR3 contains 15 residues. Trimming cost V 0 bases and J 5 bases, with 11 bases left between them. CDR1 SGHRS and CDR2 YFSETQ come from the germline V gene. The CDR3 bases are TGCGCCAGCAGCTTGGCGCACAGGGAGAATGAAAAACTGTTTTTT. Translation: CASSLAHRENEKLFF.

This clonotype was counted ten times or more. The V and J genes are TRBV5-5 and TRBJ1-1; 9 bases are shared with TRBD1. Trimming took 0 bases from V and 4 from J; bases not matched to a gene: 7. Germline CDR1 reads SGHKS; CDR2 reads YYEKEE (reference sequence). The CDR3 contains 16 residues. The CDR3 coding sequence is TGTGCCAGCAGCTTGGTAGGGGGACAGGGCAGCACTGAAGCTTTCTTT. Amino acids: CASSLVGGQGSTEAFF.

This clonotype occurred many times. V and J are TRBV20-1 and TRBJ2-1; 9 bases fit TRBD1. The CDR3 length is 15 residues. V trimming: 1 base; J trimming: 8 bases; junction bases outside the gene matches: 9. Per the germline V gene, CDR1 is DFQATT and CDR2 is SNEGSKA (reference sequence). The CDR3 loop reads CSARAPGQGVDEQFF. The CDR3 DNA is TGCAGTGCTAGAGCTCCGGGACAGGGTGTCGATGAGCAGTTCTTC.

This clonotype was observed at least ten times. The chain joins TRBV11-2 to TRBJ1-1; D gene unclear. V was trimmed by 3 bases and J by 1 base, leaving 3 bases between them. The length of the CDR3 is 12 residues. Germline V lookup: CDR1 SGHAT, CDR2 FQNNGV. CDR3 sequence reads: CASSFQNTEAFF. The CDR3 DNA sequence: TGTGCCAGCAGCTTTCAGAACACTGAAGCTTTCTTT.